The clone carrying this T cell receptor (beta chain) was counted a single time. Original analysis: Reference gene primer amplification gave nucleated cell count estimates. TCRdb's table, derived via immunoSEQ multiplex PCR, lists solely in-frame clones and lacks some. Clonal size and the V and J genes are those of that table, whereas D and trimming came from the DNA. The data contain about 100,000 clones, approximately 78% of them singletons. The data were obtained in a study of blood T cell repertoires in COVID-19. Study as a whole: Sites across the United States, Italy and Spain contributed samples from acute and convalescent COVID-19. PBMCs, B-cell-depleted T cells, or T cells were the source of the cDNA or gDNA that made up the material.

Germline lookup yields CDR1 KGHDR and CDR2 SFDVKD. The CDR3 runs to 15 residues. V lost 0 bases and J 4 bases, leaving 10 bases between the germline ends. Input material: peripheral blood. The receptor comes from a man aged 60 to 75 with active or convalescent COVID-19. The chain carries TRBV24-1 and TRBJ2-3; perhaps TRBD2 as D (7 bases). This CDR3 reads CATSDLGRGADTQYF. CDR3 bases: TGTGCCACCAGTGATTTGGGGAGGGGGGCAGATACGCAGTATTTT.